The 5 T cell receptor beta chains reported below all come from one sample, sequenced in a study of cytomegalovirus exposure and HLA in healthy donors. This PCR relied on a set of 60 Vbeta primers and 13 Jbeta primers. TCRdb keeps only in-frame clones here, not all; method: immunoSEQ multiplex PCR. The table lists around 210,000 clones, 70% to 90% of them singletons. Sequenced: PBMCs. All receptors derive from a girl between 2 and 10 years old in good health and CMV-seronegative.

The chain is built from TRBV4-1 and TRBJ2-1, with 10 bases lining up with TRBD2. The CDR3 is 15 amino acids. Germline trimming cut 4 bases from V and 4 bases from J; bases unmatched to any gene: 4. CDR1 and CDR2 from the germline V gene are MGHRA and YSYEKL. In DNA form, the CDR3 reads TGCGCCAGCAGCCGAAGCGGGGGGGGATACAATGAGCAGTTCTTC. Residues: CASSRSGGGYNEQFF.

This clone was counted a single time. The genes are TRBV27 and TRBJ2-1, with TRBD1 matching over 10 bases. V dropped 7 bases and J dropped 11; count of bases not matched to a gene: 14. CDR1 MNHEY and CDR2 SMNVEV come from the germline V gene (reference sequence). The CDR3 covers 15 residues. CDR3 amino acids: CASTFKPGQGNKQFF. The CDR3 DNA reads as TGTGCCAGCACATTTAAACCGGGACAGGGGAATAAGCAGTTCTTC.

This clone was observed once. This chain joins TRBV27 and TRBJ2-7; TRBD2 matches 13 bases. The CDR3 runs to 15 residues. CDR1 MNHEY and CDR2 SMNVEV come from the germline V gene (reference sequence). Trimming took 5 bases from V and 6 from J; bases not matched to a gene: 7. As DNA, the CDR3 is TGTGCCAGCAGTCTAGGTGGACTAGCGGGAGTCGAGCAGTACTTC. Translating gives CASSLGGLAGVEQYF.

This chain joins TRBV7-2 and TRBJ2-5; 12 nucleotides align to TRBD2. After removal of 3 bases from V and 5 bases from J, the junction contained 4 bases not matched to a gene. The germline gives CDR1 SGHTA, CDR2 FQGNSA. The CDR3 extends over 15 amino acids. The CDR3: CASSFLAGGRETQYF. CDR3 in DNA: TGTGCCAGCAGCTTCCTAGCGGGGGGGCGTGAGACCCAGTACTTC.

V gene TRBV2 combines with J gene TRBJ2-3; weak D call: TRBD2 (6 bases). Between the trimmed V and J ends, which lost 6 bases and 2 bases, there was a span of 9 bases. This CDR3 has 13 amino acids. CDR1 is SNHLY and CDR2 is FYNNEI in the germline V gene. The CDR3 nucleotides are TGTGCCAGCAGGCAGGGACTCACAGATACGCAGTATTTT. It yields the protein CASRQGLTDTQYF. Complete variable domain (other parts from reference TRBV2 and TRBJ2-3): EPEVTQTPSHQVTQMGQEVILRCVPISNHLYFYWYRQILGQKVEFLVSFYNNEISEKSEIFDDQFSVERPDGSNFTLKIRSTKLEDSAMYFCASRQGLTDTQYFGPGTRLTVL.